This T cell receptor beta chain was captured in a study of blood T cell repertoires in COVID-19. Study-wide context: The United States, Italy and Spain were the sources of the acute and convalescent COVID-19 samples. PBMCs, B-cell-depleted T cells, or T cells provided the cDNA or gDNA that made up the material.

Authors' data handling: Estimation of nucleated cell counts relied on the amplification of reference gene primers. Data came from immunoSEQ multiplex PCR; TCRdb stores just in-frame clones and leaves some out. That table is the source of V, J and clone size, and D and trimming were worked out from the DNA. There are approximately 98,000 clones in the sample; approximately 83% occur only once, and about 4% lies in the top ten. Looked up from germline, CDR1 is MDHEN and CDR2 is SYDVKM. V was cut by 2 bases and J by 4 bases, with 11 bases left in between. The CDR3 is made up of 14 amino acids. J is TRBJ1-2 and V is TRBV28, with a weak D call TRBD1 (6 bases). The sample was peripheral blood. The receptor comes from a woman aged 65 to 85 with acute or convalescent COVID-19. CDR3 residues: CASSLNRVGYGYTF. Written as DNA, the CDR3 is TGTGCCAGCAGTTTAAACAGGGTGGGCTATGGCTACACCTTC.